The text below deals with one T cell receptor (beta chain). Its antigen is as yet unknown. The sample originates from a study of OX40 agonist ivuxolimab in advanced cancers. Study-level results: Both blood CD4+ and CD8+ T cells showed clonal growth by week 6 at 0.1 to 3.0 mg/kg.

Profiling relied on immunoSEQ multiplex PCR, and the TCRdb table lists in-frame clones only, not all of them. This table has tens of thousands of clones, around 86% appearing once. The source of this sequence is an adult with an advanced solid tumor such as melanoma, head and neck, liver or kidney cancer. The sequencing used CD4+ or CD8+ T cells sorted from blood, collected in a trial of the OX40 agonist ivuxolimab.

CDR3 region: CASSPAGNTIYF. The CDR3 region has the DNA TGTGCCAGCAGCCCTGCCGGAAACACCATATATTTT. The J gene is TRBJ1-3, the V gene TRBV11-2; D is ambiguous. The CDR3 covers 12 residues. Trimming left V 5 bases short and J 4 bases short, with 6 bases between. Germline CDR1 SGHAT, CDR2 FQNNGV. Complete variable domain (other parts from reference TRBV11-2 and TRBJ1-3): EAGVAQSPRYKIIEKRQSVAFWCNPISGHATLYWYQQILGQGPKLLIQFQNNGVVDDSQLPKDRFSAERLKGVDSTLKIQPAKLEDSAVYLCASSPAGNTIYFGEGSWLTVV.